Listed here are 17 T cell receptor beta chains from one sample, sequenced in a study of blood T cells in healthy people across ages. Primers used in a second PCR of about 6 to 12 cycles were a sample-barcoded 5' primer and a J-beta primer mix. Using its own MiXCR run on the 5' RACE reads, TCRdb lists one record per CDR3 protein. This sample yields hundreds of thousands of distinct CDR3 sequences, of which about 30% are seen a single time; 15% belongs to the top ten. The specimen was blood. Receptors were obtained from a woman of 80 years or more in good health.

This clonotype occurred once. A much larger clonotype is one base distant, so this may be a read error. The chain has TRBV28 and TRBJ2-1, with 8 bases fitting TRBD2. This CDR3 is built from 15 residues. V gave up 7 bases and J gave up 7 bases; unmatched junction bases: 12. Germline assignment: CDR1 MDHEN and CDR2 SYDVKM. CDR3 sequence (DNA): TGTGCCAGCACACTCCGGGGGGGTTCGAAGAATGAGCAGTTCTTC. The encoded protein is CASTLRGGSKNEQFF.

The CDR3 DNA reads as TGTGCCTGGAGTGTACAGAGGGCCACTGAAGCTTTCTTT. Translated: CAWSVQRATEAFF. The chain uses TRBV30 and TRBJ1-1; no clear D. This CDR3 has 13 residues. Germline V lookup: CDR1 GTSNPN, CDR2 SVGIG (reference sequence). With 0 bases removed from V and 4 bases from J, the gap between germline ends came to 9 bases.

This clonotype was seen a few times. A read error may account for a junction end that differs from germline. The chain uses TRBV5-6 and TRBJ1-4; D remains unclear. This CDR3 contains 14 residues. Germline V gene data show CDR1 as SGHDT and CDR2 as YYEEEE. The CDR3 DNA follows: TGTGCCAGCTGCTTGGGGACAACTAATGAAAAACTGTTTTTT. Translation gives CASCLGTTNEKLFF.

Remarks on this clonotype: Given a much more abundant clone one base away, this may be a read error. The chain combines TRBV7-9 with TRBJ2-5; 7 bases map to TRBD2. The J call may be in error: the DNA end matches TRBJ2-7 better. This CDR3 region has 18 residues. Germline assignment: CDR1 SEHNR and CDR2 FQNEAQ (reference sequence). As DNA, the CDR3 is TGTGCCAGCAGCCCGTTATTGACGGAGCGGGGATATCCCCACGAGCAGTACTTC. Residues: CASSPLLTERGYPHEQYF.

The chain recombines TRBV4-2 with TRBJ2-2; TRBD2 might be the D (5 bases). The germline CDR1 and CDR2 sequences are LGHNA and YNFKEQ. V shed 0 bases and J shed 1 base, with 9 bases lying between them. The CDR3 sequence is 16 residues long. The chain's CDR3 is CASSQDLRGNTGELFF. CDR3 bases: TGTGCCAGCAGCCAAGATCTCCGGGGGAACACCGGGGAGCTGTTTTTT.

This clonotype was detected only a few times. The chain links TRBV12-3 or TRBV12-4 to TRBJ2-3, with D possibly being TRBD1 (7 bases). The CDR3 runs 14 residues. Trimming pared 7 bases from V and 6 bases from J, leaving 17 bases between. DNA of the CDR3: TGTGCCAGCATTAGGGACAGAGGGGGGGATACGCAGTATTTT. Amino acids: CASIRDRGGDTQYF.

The CDR3 sequence: CASSSISGGVYNEQFF. CDR3 in DNA: TGTGCCAGCAGCTCCATTAGCGGGGGGGTTTACAATGAGCAGTTCTTC. The chain is built from TRBV7-3 and TRBJ2-1; the match to TRBD2 covers 11 bases. The V gene's germline CDR1 is SGHTA and CDR2 FQGTGA. This CDR3 has 16 amino acids. Trimming cost V 4 bases and J 4 bases; bases outside gene matches: 6.

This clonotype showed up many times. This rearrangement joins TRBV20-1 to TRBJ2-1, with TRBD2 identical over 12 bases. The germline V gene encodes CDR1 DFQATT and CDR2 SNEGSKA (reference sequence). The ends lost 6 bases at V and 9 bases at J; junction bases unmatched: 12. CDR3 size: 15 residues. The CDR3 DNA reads TGCAGTGCCAGGGCCTGGGCTAGCGGGGGGGGTGAGCAGTTCTTC. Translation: CSARAWASGGGEQFF.

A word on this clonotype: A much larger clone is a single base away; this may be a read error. CDR3 in amino acids: CSAHPGESSYNEQYF. In DNA, the CDR3 is TGCAGTGCTCATCCAGGGGAGAGCTCCTACAATGAGCAGTACTTC. The chain is built from TRBV20-1 and TRBJ2-1; perhaps TRBD1 as D (6 bases). The J call may be mistaken, given a closer DNA end match to TRBJ2-7. This CDR3 is built from 15 residues. The germline V gene has CDR1 DFQATT and CDR2 SNEGSKA (reference sequence).

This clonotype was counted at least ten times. The CDR3 DNA reads TGCAGCGTTGAAGACCCAGGGAATGGGAACTATGGCTACACCTTC. Translation: CSVEDPGNGNYGYTF. The chain links TRBV29-1 to TRBJ1-2, with D perhaps matching TRBD1 (5 bases). V was pared by 0 bases and J by 2 bases, with 13 bases between. From germline, CDR1 is SQVTM and CDR2 ANQGSEA. The CDR3 is 15 amino acids.

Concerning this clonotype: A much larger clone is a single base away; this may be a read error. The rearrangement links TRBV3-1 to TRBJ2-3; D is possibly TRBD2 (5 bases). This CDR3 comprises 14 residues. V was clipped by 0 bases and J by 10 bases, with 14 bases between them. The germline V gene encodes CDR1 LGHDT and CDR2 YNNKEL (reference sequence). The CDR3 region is CASSQDVARRAQYF. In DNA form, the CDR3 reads TGTGCCAGCAGCCAAGATGTTGCCCGGCGGGCGCAGTATTTT.

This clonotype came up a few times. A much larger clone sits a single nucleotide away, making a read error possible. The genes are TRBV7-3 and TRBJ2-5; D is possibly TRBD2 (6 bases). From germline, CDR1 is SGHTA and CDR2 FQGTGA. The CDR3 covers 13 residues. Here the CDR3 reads CTSSPSVSETQYF. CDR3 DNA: TGTACCAGCAGCCCTAGCGTCAGTGAGACCCAGTACTTC.

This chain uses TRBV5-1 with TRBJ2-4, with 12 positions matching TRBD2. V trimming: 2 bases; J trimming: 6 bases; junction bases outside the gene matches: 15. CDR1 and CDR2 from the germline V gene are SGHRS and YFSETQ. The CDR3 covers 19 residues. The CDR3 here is CASSFSGRLAGARGNIQYF. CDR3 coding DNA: TGCGCCAGCAGCTTCTCCGGACGACTAGCGGGGGCTCGAGGAAACATTCAGTACTTC.

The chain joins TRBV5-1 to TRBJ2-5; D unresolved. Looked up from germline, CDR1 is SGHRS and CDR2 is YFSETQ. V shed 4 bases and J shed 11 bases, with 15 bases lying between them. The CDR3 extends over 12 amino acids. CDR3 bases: TGCGCCAGCAGCCTACGTTTCTCTGAGCAGTACTTC. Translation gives CASSLRFSEQYF. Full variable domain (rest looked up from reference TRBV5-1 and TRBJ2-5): KAGVTQTPRYLIKTRGQQVTLSCSPISGHRSVSWYQQTPGQGLQFLFEYFSETQRNKGNFPGRFSGRQFSNSRSEMNVSTLELGDSALYLCASSLRFSEQYFGPGTRLLVL.

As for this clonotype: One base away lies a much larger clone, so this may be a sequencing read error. CDR3 in DNA: TGTGCCAGCAGCGATTCTAGGCGAGGCGAGCAGTACTTC. It codes for CASSDSRRGEQYF. V gene TRBV12-3 or TRBV12-4 combines with J gene TRBJ2-7, with D unclear. The CDR3 loop spans 13 amino acids. With 6 bases removed from V and 6 bases from J, the gap between germline ends came to 15 bases.

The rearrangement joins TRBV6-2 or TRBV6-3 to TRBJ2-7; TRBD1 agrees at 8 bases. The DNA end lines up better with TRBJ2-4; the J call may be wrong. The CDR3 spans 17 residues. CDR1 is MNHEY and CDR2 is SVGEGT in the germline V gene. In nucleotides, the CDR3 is TGTGCCAGCAGAGCCACCGGGGGCAGGGGGCTGGGAAGCATTCAGTACTTC. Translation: CASRATGGRGLGSIQYF.

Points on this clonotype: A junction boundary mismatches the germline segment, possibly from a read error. CDR3 sequence reads: CASSGGQEALETFF. In nucleotides, the CDR3 is TGTGCCAGCAGTGGAGGTCAGGAGGCCCTTGAAACTTTCTTT. The genes are TRBV2 and TRBJ1-1; D is unresolved. The CDR3 loop spans 14 amino acids. Germline loops: CDR1 SNHLY, CDR2 FYNNEI. The whole variable domain, remainder taken from reference TRBV2 and TRBJ1-1, is EPEVTQTPSHQVTQMGQEVILRCVPISNHLYFYWYRQILGQKVEFLVSFYNNEISEKSEIFDDQFSVERPDGSNFTLKIRSTKLEDSAMYFCASSGGQEALETFFGQGTRLTVV.